The source of this T cell receptor (beta chain) is a study of TIL therapy for anti-PD-1-resistant metastatic lung cancer. Time point given: pre-treatment sample, taken before nivolumab and TIL therapy. Per the germline V gene, CDR1 is SGHAT and CDR2 is FQNNGV. The CDR3 is 15 amino acids. V lost 5 bases and J 0 bases, leaving 12 bases between the germline ends. The libraries were made with immunoSEQ v3. Repertoires were generated with immunoSEQ multiplex PCR, while TCRdb's copy carries only in-frame clones and drops some. The table includes 55,000 to 70,000 clones, around 90% detected once. The sequencing here drew on blood, taken at baseline. The rearrangement uses TRBV11-2 and TRBJ2-3; no clear D. The source is a person aged 25 to 79 with non-small cell lung cancer. CDR3 protein: CASSGILTSTDTQYF. CDR3 DNA: TGTGCCAGCAGCGGGATCCTAACTAGCACAGATACGCAGTATTTT.